The T cell receptor (beta chain) described here comes from a study of T cells after yellow fever vaccination (dated by TCRdb to between 2017 and 2020). Study-level background: The SMART-Seq v4 Ultra Low Input RNA kit was used to prepare libraries from fractions with low cell numbers. To follow T-cell clones before and after primary and booster YFV17D yellow fever vaccination, bulk TCR alpha and beta repertoires were sequenced over time. The cohort comprised two healthy male donors, one aged 18 to 30 and one aged 30 to 40 years. Blood was collected at multiple timepoints before and after primary and secondary immunization, and bulk PBMC replicates and cell subsets were isolated.

The sample's treatment or condition label, in plain terms: live attenuated yellow fever vaccine strain. At every blood-draw timepoint, two biological replicates of bulk PBMCs were collected. PBMCs were isolated from peripheral blood using a standard Ficoll-Paque protocol. TriZol was used to extract RNA from bulk PBMCs, CD4 and CD8 fractions, and dextramer-positive and dextramer-negative fractions. Data came from an Illumina NovaSeq 6000. Synthesis of TCR cDNA relied on 5'RACE template switching, a step that introduced a universal primer site along with unique molecular identifiers. Priming of cDNA synthesis was performed from both the TCR alpha and TCR beta constant segments. Library amplification involved two PCR steps, and the second step added sample barcodes and sequencing adapters. Sequencing of libraries was done on Illumina HiSeq 2500 (2x100 bp) or NovaSeq (2x150 bp). The authors' pipeline ran thus. Demultiplexing of reads and collapsing into UMI consensus sequences were performed with MIGEC, and V(D)J alignment was carried out with MiXCR. Clonotypes responding to the vaccine were identified with edgeR on replicate PBMC samples, with the criteria of FDR below 0.01 and a log2 fold change above 5 up to day 15. Each bulk clonotype was labeled CD4 or CD8 based on which sequenced repertoire, CD4 or CD8, contained the clonotype at higher abundance. TCRdb reanalyzed the raw reads on its own, using fastp at Q25 for trimming and MiXCR for clone calling, and kept in-frame beta chains. All rows with the same CDR3 protein become a single entry with the most common DNA and genes. What appears here as the V and J calls and clone size reflects TCRdb's work, not the paper's. For this sample the table gives about 340,000 distinct CDR3 sequences, of which about 4% were detected only once. The ten largest clones represent 20% to 25% of the sample.

Relative to germline, V is 2 bases shorter and J is 3 bases shorter, with 11 bases between their ends. CDR1 is given as LNHDA and CDR2 as SQIVND, both from the germline V gene (reference sequence). The CDR3 covers 14 residues, taking in both the cysteine and the phenylalanine. Here the CDR3 DNA is all that survives: 42 bases in frame from base 1. General study outcomes and caveats: After the booster, most clones that had expanded after primary vaccination were detected again (around 95% of CD4 and under 90% of CD8), suggesting broad maintenance of memory. Computational filtering was needed because FACS-sorted repertoires could contain abundant contaminating clonotypes from the bulk population. A small fraction of clonotypes appeared in both the CD4 and CD8 compartments, likely as a result of convergent recombination. Only a couple of donors were included in the study, so the extent to which the findings can be generalized is limited. The secondary T-cell response was found to be weaker but faster than the primary response, with a peak reached on day 5 rather than on day 15.

On this clonotype: Its antigen target is currently unknown. No clone much larger than this one lies a single base away; base qualities are absent.

The sequencing used PBMCs, collected 5 days after the yellow fever booster vaccination. The rearranged chain carries TRBV19 and TRBJ2-7, with the D segment identity uncertain. The TCR comes from a young man who received the YFV17D yellow fever vaccine. The CDR3 corresponds to CASSIRGRSYEQYF. The nucleotides read TGTGCCAGTAGTATAAGAGGTCGGAGCTACGAGCAGTACTTC.